A selection of T cell receptor beta chains follows, all from one sample in a study of technical replicates of blood from a few donors. Produced via immunoSEQ multiplex PCR; TCRdb's table is partial and in-frame only. Of about 83,000 clones listed, 90% to 95% are singletons. Sequencing used T cells isolated from PBMCs. Receptor source: a human donor in good health. Both conserved end residues are trimmed from each CDR3. Fields, in order: J gene, CDR3 length, V gene, CDR3 protein.

J: TRBJ2-7
length: 10
V: TRBV11-1
CDR3: ASSFRSYEQY

J: TRBJ2-3
length: 14
V: TRBV18
CDR3: ASSPGLAASTDTQY

J: TRBJ2-3
length: 12
V: TRBV19
CDR3: ASSMPGGTDTQY

J: TRBJ2-5
length: 12
V: TRBV7-9
CDR3: ASRSTGGVETQY

J: TRBJ2-5
length: 15
V: TRBV7-2
CDR3: ASSLSSSGGAKRPQY

J: TRBJ2-7
length: 11
V: TRBV7-2
CDR3: ASSTQGIYEQY

J: TRBJ1-1
length: 12
V: TRBV15
CDR3: ATSRDRVGTEAF

J: TRBJ2-1
length: 10
V: TRBV7-3
CDR3: ASSLGGTEQF

J: TRBJ2-1
length: 12
V: TRBV9
CDR3: ASSVEGVYNEQF

J: TRBJ1-3
length: 13
V: TRBV21-1
CDR3: ASQQGLSSGNTIY

J: TRBJ1-4
length: 11
V: TRBV7-9
CDR3: ASSWTGVEKLF

J: TRBJ2-5
length: 14
V: TRBV5-4
CDR3: ASSTNSGGAVETQY

J: TRBJ1-1
length: 11
V: TRBV6-5
CDR3: ASSQGVNTEAF

J: TRBJ1-1
length: 12
V: TRBV13
CDR3: ASRKGGGNTEAF

J: TRBJ1-5
length: 13
V: TRBV19
CDR3: ASTIVGQGAQPQH

J: TRBJ2-5
length: 14
V: TRBV5-1
CDR3: ASSLGPGSGVETQY

J: TRBJ2-3
length: 15
V: TRBV10-2
CDR3: ASSEVLAGGTTDTQY

J: TRBJ2-3
length: 15
V: TRBV28
CDR3: ATDLAGELPSTDTQY

J: TRBJ2-1
length: 12
V: TRBV5-1
CDR3: ASSFQRGANEQF

J: TRBJ2-1
length: 14
V: TRBV19
CDR3: ASRKSLTGAYNEQF

J: TRBJ2-7
length: 12
V: TRBV5-1
CDR3: ASSFTGGIYEQY

J: TRBJ2-2
length: 13
V: TRBV29-1
CDR3: SVGRTSGNTGELF

J: TRBJ1-5
length: 11
V: TRBV27
CDR3: ASRGQANQPQH

J: TRBJ1-2
length: 10
V: TRBV7-9
CDR3: ASSFIQHGYT

J: TRBJ1-1
length: 13
V: TRBV6-5
CDR3: ASSQKGGLNTEAF

J: TRBJ1-1
length: 14
V: TRBV5-4
CDR3: ASSLARGTGVVQAF

J: TRBJ2-5
length: 10
V: TRBV19
CDR3: ASRAPTGTQY

J: TRBJ1-3
length: 13
V: TRBV25-1
CDR3: ASSEYGSSGNTIY

J: TRBJ2-1
length: 11
V: TRBV6-6
CDR3: ASGSGGVGEQF

J: TRBJ1-1
length: 11
V: TRBV5-3
CDR3: ARSRLGSTEAF

J: TRBJ2-1
length: 15
V: TRBV28
CDR3: ASSSRVARTWDNEQF

J: TRBJ1-5
length: 13
V: TRBV5-1
CDR3: ASSLSTGSNQPQH

J: TRBJ2-5
length: 14
V: TRBV7-9
CDR3: ASSYPGQGGEETQY

J: TRBJ2-2
length: 15
V: TRBV10-3
CDR3: AISILAGGTNTGELF

J: TRBJ1-1
length: 13
V: TRBV7-6
CDR3: ASSLGVSGNTEAF

J: TRBJ2-7
length: 10
V: TRBV4-2
CDR3: ASSPTSDEQY

J: TRBJ2-5
length: 10
V: TRBV2
CDR3: ASSEDGETQY

J: TRBJ1-2
length: 12
V: TRBV18
CDR3: ASSPPTGTYGYT

J: TRBJ1-2
length: 12
V: TRBV18
CDR3: ASSPRRGDYGYT

J: TRBJ2-6
length: 12
V: TRBV28
CDR3: ASSQGSGANVLT

J: TRBJ1-1
length: 10
V: TRBV27
CDR3: ASRTGGTEAF